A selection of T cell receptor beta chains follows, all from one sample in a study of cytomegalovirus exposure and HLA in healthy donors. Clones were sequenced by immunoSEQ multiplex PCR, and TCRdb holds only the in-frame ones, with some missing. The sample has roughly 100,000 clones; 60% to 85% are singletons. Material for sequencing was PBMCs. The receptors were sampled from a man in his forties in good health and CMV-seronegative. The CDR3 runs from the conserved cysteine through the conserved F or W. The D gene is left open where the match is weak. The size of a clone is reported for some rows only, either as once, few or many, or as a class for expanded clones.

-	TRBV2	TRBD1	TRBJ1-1	CASTPNWQGDTEAFF	TGTGCCAGCACCCCAAACTGGCAGGGGGACACTGAAGCTTTCTTT
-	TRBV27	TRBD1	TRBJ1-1	CASSPGQVGGTEAFF	TGTGCCAGCAGTCCGGGACAGGTTGGAGGCACTGAAGCTTTCTTT
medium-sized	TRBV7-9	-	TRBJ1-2	CASSVDGNYGYTF	TGTGCCAGCAGCGTAGACGGGAACTATGGCTACACCTTC
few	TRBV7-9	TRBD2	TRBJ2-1	CASSLGTSDGDEQFF	TGTGCCAGCAGCTTAGGAACTAGCGATGGGGATGAGCAGTTCTTC
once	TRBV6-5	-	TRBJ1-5	CASSYSGDSNQPQHF	TGTGCCAGCAGTTACTCAGGGGATAGCAATCAGCCCCAGCATTTT
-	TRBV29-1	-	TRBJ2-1	CSVEGRRELPDNEQFF	TGCAGCGTTGAAGGTAGGAGGGAGCTACCTGACAATGAGCAGTTCTTC
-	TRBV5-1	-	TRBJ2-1	CASSAGQSSYNEQFF	TGCGCCAGCAGCGCGGGACAGAGTTCCTACAATGAGCAGTTCTTC
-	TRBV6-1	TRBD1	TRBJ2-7	CASRKTGLDEQYF	TGTGCCAGCAGGAAGACAGGGTTGGACGAGCAGTACTTC
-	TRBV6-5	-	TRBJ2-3	CASSTPGDTQYF	TGTGCCAGCAGTACCCCCGGGGATACGCAGTATTTT
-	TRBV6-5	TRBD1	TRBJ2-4	CASNPGGAVKNIQYF	TGTGCCAGCAACCCAGGGGGCGCGGTCAAAAACATTCAGTACTTC
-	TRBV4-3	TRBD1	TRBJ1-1	CASSQDRDSNTEAFF	TGCGCCAGCAGCCAAGACCGGGACAGCAACACTGAAGCTTTCTTT
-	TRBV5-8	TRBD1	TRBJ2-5	CASSQLGQGVYYTQYF	TGTGCCAGCAGCCAATTGGGACAGGGCGTATATTACACCCAGTACTTC
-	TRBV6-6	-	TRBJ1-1	CASTTTGTEAFF	TGTGCCAGCACCACCACAGGGACGGAAGCTTTCTTT
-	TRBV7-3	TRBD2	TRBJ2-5	CASSLAPPGLAQGGQETQYF	TGTGCCAGCAGCTTAGCCCCTCCGGGACTAGCCCAAGGTGGACAAGAGACCCAGTACTTC
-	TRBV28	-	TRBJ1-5	CASSRGFTGINQPQHF	TGTGCCAGCAGCCGGGGATTTACAGGGATTAATCAGCCCCAGCATTTT
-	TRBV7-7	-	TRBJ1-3	CASSPGGWSNTIYF	TGTGCTAGCAGCCCTGGGGGGTGGAGCAACACCATATATTTT
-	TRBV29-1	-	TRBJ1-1	CSVREGTHTEAFF	TGCAGCGTTCGGGAGGGAACGCACACTGAAGCTTTCTTT
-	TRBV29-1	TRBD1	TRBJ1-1	CSVGQRLNTEAFF	TGCAGCGTGGGACAGCGACTGAACACTGAAGCTTTCTTT
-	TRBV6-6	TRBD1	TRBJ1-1	CASGWTGSEAFF	TGTGCCAGCGGGTGGACAGGCTCTGAAGCTTTCTTT
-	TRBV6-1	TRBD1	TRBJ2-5	CASSEWGTGQLTQYF	TGTGCCAGCAGTGAATGGGGGACAGGCCAATTGACCCAGTACTTC
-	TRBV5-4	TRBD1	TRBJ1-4	CASSLVGTGAEKLFF	TGTGCCAGCAGCTTGGTGGGGACAGGGGCTGAAAAACTGTTTTTT
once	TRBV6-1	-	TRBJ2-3	CASVAVSTDTQYF	TGTGCCAGCGTGGCCGTGAGCACAGATACGCAGTATTTT
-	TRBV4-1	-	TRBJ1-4	CASSQVDQATNEKLFF	TGCGCCAGCAGCCAAGTAGATCAAGCAACTAATGAAAAACTGTTTTTT
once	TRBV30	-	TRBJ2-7	CAWSVGDYEQYF	TGTGCCTGGAGTGTAGGAGACTACGAGCAGTACTTC
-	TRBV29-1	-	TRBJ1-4	CSVEGRGPEKLFF	TGCAGCGTTGAAGGCAGGGGACCCGAAAAACTGTTTTTT
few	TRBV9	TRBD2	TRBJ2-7	CASSVALAVNSYEQYF	TGTGCCAGCAGCGTAGCCCTAGCGGTGAACTCCTACGAGCAGTACTTC
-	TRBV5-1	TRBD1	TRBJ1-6	CASRFRDRGNSPLHF	TGCGCCAGCCGCTTCCGGGACAGGGGCAATTCACCCCTCCACTTT
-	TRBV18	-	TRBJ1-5	CASSASAGRTQHF	TGTGCCAGCTCAGCGAGTGCAGGGCGGACCCAGCATTTT
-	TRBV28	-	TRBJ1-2	CASSFAGLGYTF	TGTGCCAGCAGTTTTGCAGGGTTGGGCTACACCTTC
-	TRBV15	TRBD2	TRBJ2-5	CATSPGLAGLERTQYF	TGTGCCACCAGCCCAGGACTAGCGGGATTGGAAAGGACCCAGTACTTC
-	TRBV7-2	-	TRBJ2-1	CASSPDYSSYNEQFF	TGTGCCAGCAGCCCAGACTATAGCTCCTACAATGAGCAGTTCTTC
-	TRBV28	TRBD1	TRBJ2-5	CASSSVGQGLETQYF	TGTGCCAGCAGCTCCGTTGGACAGGGGTTGGAGACCCAGTACTTC
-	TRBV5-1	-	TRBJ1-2	CASSLYAGQGYGYTF	TGCGCCAGCAGCTTGTATGCGGGGCAGGGCTATGGCTACACCTTC
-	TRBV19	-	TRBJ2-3	CASSIHFPDTQYF	TGTGCCAGTAGTATCCATTTCCCAGATACGCAGTATTTT
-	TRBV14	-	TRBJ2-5	CASSRPYVQGYGTQYF	TGTGCCAGCAGCCGCCCGTATGTTCAGGGGTATGGGACCCAGTACTTC
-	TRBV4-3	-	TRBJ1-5	CASSQDDRSLGQPQHF	TGCGCCAGCAGCCAAGACGACAGAAGCTTAGGTCAGCCCCAGCATTTT
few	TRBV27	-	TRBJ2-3	CASSLLWGGAGTQYF	TGTGCCAGCAGTCTCCTGTGGGGGGGGGCGGGTACGCAGTATTTT
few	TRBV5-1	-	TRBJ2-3	CASSLTASTDTQYF	TGCGCCAGCAGCTTGACAGCTAGCACAGATACGCAGTATTTT
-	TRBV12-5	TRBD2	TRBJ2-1	CASGLVAGVTLNEQFF	TGTGCTAGTGGTTTGGTAGCGGGGGTCACGTTGAATGAGCAGTTCTTC
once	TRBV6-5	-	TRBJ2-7	CASSYSRDEQYF	TGTGCCAGCAGTTACTCCCGGGACGAGCAGTACTTC
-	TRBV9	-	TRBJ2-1	CASSGEAVSYNEQFF	TGTGCCAGCAGCGGGGAGGCGGTCTCCTACAATGAGCAGTTCTTC
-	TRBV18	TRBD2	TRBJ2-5	CASSPTSGRAPNQETQYF	TGTGCCAGCTCACCCACTAGCGGGAGGGCCCCAAACCAAGAGACCCAGTACTTC
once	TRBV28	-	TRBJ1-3	CASSPRSVYVLELIRNTIYF	TGTGCCAGCAGTCCCCGGTCCGTGTATGTGCTCGAGCTTATTAGAAACACCATATATTTT
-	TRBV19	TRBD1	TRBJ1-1	CATRDRQRAGTEAFF	TGTGCCACCCGGGACAGACAACGGGCTGGCACTGAAGCTTTCTTT
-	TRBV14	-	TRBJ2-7	CASSLERGLYSYEQYF	TGTGCCAGCAGCCTCGAACGCGGGTTGTACTCCTACGAGCAGTACTTC
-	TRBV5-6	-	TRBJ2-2	CASSLLGPGELFF	TGTGCCAGCAGCTTGTTGGGGCCCGGGGAGCTGTTTTTT
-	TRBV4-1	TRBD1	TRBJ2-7	CASSQARIRDRDDEQYF	TGCGCCAGCAGCCAAGCGCGGATTCGGGACAGGGATGACGAGCAGTACTTC
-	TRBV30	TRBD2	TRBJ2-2	CAWSPGTSLTGELFF	TGTGCCTGGAGCCCCGGGACTAGCTTAACCGGGGAGCTGTTTTTT
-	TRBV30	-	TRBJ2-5	CAWRVLAAQTQYF	TGTGCCTGGAGGGTCCTAGCTGCGCAGACCCAGTACTTC
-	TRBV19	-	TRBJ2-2	CASSRDRYRTGELFF	TGTGCCAGTAGTCGCGACAGGTACCGCACCGGGGAGCTGTTTTTT
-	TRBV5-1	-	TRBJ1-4	CASSGGHATNEKLFF	TGCGCCAGCAGCGGGGGACATGCAACTAATGAAAAACTGTTTTTT
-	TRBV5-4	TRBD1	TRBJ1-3	CASSLKTGDRWAGNTIYF	TGTGCCAGCAGCTTGAAGACCGGGGACAGGTGGGCTGGAAACACCATATATTTT
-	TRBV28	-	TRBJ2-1	CASSLGGAGFF	TGTGCCAGCAGTCTAGGAGGGGCGGGGTTCTTC
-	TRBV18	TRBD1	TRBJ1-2	CASSPPEGANYGYTF	TGTGCCAGCTCACCCCCCGAGGGGGCCAACTATGGCTACACCTTC
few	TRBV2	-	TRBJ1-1	CASSTTGNTEAFF	TGTGCCAGCAGTACCACGGGGAACACTGAAGCTTTCTTT
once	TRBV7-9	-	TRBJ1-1	CASSTLEEAFF	TGTGCCAGCAGTACCTTGGAGGAAGCTTTCTTT
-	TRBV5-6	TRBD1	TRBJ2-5	CASSFKTTGGRETQYF	TGTGCCAGCAGCTTCAAGACGACAGGGGGCAGAGAGACCCAGTACTTC
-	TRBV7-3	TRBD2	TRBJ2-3	CASSQLAGGPTDTQYF	TGTGCCAGCAGCCAACTAGCGGGGGGCCCGACGGATACGCAGTATTTT
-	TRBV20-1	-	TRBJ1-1	CSARVTEAFF	TGCAGTGCCAGGGTCACTGAAGCTTTCTTT
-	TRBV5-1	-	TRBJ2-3	CASSPPTPGDTDTQYF	TGCGCCAGCAGCCCCCCGACGCCAGGGGACACAGATACGCAGTATTTT